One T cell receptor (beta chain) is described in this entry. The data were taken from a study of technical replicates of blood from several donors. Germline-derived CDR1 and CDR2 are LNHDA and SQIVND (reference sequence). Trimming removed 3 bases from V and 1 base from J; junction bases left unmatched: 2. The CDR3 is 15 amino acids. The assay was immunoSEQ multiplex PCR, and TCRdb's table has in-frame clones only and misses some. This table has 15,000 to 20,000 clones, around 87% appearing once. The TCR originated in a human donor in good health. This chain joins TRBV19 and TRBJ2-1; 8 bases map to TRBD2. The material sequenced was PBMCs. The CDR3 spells CASSMASGSYNEQFF. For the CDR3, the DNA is TGTGCCAGTAGTATGGCTAGCGGGTCCTACAATGAGCAGTTCTTC.